These 10 T cell receptor beta chains originate from one sample sequenced in a study of T cells after yellow fever vaccination. TCRdb reprocessed the 5' RACE reads with MiXCR, giving one entry per CDR3 protein. The sample lists 150,000 to 200,000 distinct CDR3 sequences, 11% seen once, with 36% in the top ten. The source material was CD8+ T cells sorted from PBMCs, sampled 15 days after the yellow fever booster vaccination. The receptors here all came from a man younger than 30 who received the YFV17D yellow fever vaccine.

The J gene is TRBJ2-1, the V gene TRBV19; 10 bases align to TRBD2. V was clipped by 1 base and J by 0 bases; unmatched bases: 6. The CDR3 sequence is 18 residues long. Germline V lookup: CDR1 LNHDA, CDR2 SQIVND (reference sequence). The DNA of the CDR3 is TGTGCCAGTAGTATAGCCGAGCGGGGGGGCGGCTCCTACAATGAGCAGTTCTTC. Its translation is CASSIAERGGGSYNEQFF.

DNA of the CDR3: TGTGCCAGCAGTTTAATCCCGACAGGGAATGGCTACACCTTC. Encoded protein: CASSLIPTGNGYTF. This chain uses TRBV27 with TRBJ1-2, with 7 bases that match TRBD1. The V gene's germline CDR1 is MNHEY and CDR2 SMNVEV (reference sequence). The CDR3 loop spans 14 amino acids. Trimming took 2 bases from V and 6 from J; bases not matched to a gene: 6.

In its sample, this clonotype was seen a few times. The CDR3 coding sequence is TGTGCCAGCGGGGGACTAGCGGAGGTCTCCTACGAGCAGTACTTC. Protein product: CASGGLAEVSYEQYF. V is TRBV7-9 and J is TRBJ2-7; TRBD2 agrees at 11 bases. The CDR3 sequence is 15 residues long. V lost 8 bases to trimming and J lost 0 bases; unmatched junction nucleotides: 6. The germline CDR1 and CDR2 sequences are SEHNR and FQNEAQ (reference sequence).

This clonotype turned up a few times. The chain has TRBV29-1 and TRBJ1-2; the D gene is possibly TRBD1 (6 bases). Looked up from germline, CDR1 is SQVTM and CDR2 is ANQGSEA. The CDR3 is 12 residues long. Trimming pared 6 bases from V and 8 bases from J, leaving 16 bases between. CDR3 coding DNA: TGCAGCGTCCGTCAGCAGGGGCACGGCTACACCTTC. Translating gives CSVRQQGHGYTF.

J is TRBJ1-4 and V is TRBV15; 9 bases are shared with TRBD1. Trimming at V came to 5 bases and at J to 4 bases, leaving 14 bases not matched to a gene. The CDR3 runs to 18 residues. The germline gives CDR1 LNHNV, CDR2 YYDKDF (reference sequence). The CDR3 loop is CATSEERTGASLNEKLFF. The CDR3 bases are TGTGCCACCAGCGAAGAGAGGACAGGGGCTTCCCTTAATGAAAAACTGTTTTTT.

This clonotype was recorded many times. The chain links TRBV5-6 to TRBJ2-5, with D perhaps matching TRBD1 or TRBD2 (5 bases each). This CDR3 contains 14 residues. CDR1 is SGHDT and CDR2 is YYEEEE in the germline V gene. Trimming removed 2 bases from V and 4 bases from J, with 12 bases in between. This chain's CDR3 is CASSFSAGRETQYF. The CDR3 DNA reads TGTGCCAGCAGCTTTTCTGCAGGGAGAGAGACCCAGTACTTC. Complete variable domain (other parts from reference TRBV5-6 and TRBJ2-5): DAGVTQSPTHLIKTRGQQVTLRCSPKSGHDTVSWYQQALGQGPQFIFQYYEEEERQRGNFPDRFSGHQFPNYSSELNVNALLLGDSALYLCASSFSAGRETQYFGPGTRLLVL.

V gene TRBV4-3 combines with J gene TRBJ2-3, with D possibly TRBD1 on 6 matching bases. The germline gives CDR1 LGHNA, CDR2 YSLEER. The CDR3 loop spans 12 amino acids. Between the trimmed V and J ends, which lost 0 bases and 10 bases, there was a span of 8 bases. CDR3 region: CASSQDTGPQYF. Here the CDR3 DNA reads TGCGCCAGCAGCCAAGACACAGGGCCGCAGTATTTT.

This clonotype rates as medium-sized. V usage is TRBV7-9 and J usage is TRBJ2-2; D is unclear. This CDR3 has 11 amino acids. Germline CDR1 reads SEHNR; CDR2 reads FQNEAQ (reference sequence). Trimming took 11 bases from V and 3 from J, leaving 7 bases between them. The CDR3 DNA follows: TGTGCCCTTCGGGACACCGGGGAGCTGTTTTTT. Its protein product is CALRDTGELFF.

V gene TRBV6-5 combines with J gene TRBJ2-2, with 10 nucleotides matching TRBD2. The germline CDR1 and CDR2 sequences are MNHEY and SVGAGI. V was pared by 0 bases and J by 5 bases, with 6 bases of the junction left unmatched. The CDR3 loop spans 17 amino acids. CDR3: CASSYSLAGAGTGELFF. The DNA of the CDR3 is TGTGCCAGCAGTTACTCTCTAGCGGGGGCTGGAACCGGGGAGCTGTTTTTT.

CDR3 residues: CASSWGRFYEQYF. The CDR3 nucleotides read TGTGCCAGCAGTTGGGGGCGCTTCTACGAGCAGTACTTC. The chain uses TRBV27 and TRBJ2-7, with D perhaps TRBD1 (6 bases). Germline-derived CDR1 and CDR2 are MNHEY and SMNVEV (reference sequence). CDR3 length equals 13 residues. Trimming left V 4 bases short and J 3 bases short, with 10 bases between.